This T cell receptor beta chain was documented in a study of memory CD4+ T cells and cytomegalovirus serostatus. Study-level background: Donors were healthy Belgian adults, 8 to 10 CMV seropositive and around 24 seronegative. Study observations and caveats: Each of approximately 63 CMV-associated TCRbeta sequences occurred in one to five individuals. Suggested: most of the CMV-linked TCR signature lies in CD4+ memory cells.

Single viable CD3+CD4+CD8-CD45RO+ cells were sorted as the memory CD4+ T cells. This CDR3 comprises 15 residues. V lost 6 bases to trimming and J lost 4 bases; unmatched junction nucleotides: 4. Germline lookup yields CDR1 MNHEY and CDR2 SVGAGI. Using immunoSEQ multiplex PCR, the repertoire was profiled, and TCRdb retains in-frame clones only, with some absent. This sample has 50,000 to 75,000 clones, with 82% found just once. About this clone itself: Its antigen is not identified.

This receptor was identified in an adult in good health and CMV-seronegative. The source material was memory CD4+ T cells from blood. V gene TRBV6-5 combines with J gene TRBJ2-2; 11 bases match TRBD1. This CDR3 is CASRGQGAATGELFF. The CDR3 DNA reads TGTGCCAGCAGAGGACAGGGGGCAGCCACCGGGGAGCTGTTTTTT.